Listed below are T cell receptor beta chains from one sample, sequenced in a study of T cell responses to AZD1222 COVID-19 vaccine. Here immunoSEQ multiplex PCR was the method, and the copy in TCRdb shows in-frame clones only, minus some. The data show 99,000 or so clones, 86% seen once. The material was peripheral blood, obtained 28 days after the second dose of the MenACWY control vaccine. The receptors derive from an adult who received the MenACWY meningococcal vaccine as a control. Both conserved end residues are part of each CDR3. D genes are given only for firm matches. The listing skips clone size in some rows; elsewhere it reads once, few, many or a size class.

clone_size: -; d_call: -; j_call: TRBJ1-1; v_call: TRBV7-9; cdr3_aa: CASSLLGRMNTEAFF; cdr3_nt: TGTGCCAGCAGCTTATTGGGAAGGATGAACACTGAAGCTTTCTTT
clone_size: -; d_call: -; j_call: TRBJ1-1; v_call: TRBV6-5; cdr3_aa: CASSYSGRRGEAFF; cdr3_nt: TGTGCCAGCAGTTACTCGGGGAGAAGGGGTGAAGCTTTCTTT
clone_size: -; d_call: TRBD2; j_call: TRBJ2-2; v_call: TRBV7-8; cdr3_aa: CASSHDADDSYGEAGGYTGELFF; cdr3_nt: TGTGCCAGCAGCCACGACGCCGATGACTCCTACGGGGAGGCGGGGGGGTACACCGGGGAGCTGTTTTTT
clone_size: -; d_call: TRBD1; j_call: TRBJ1-1; v_call: TRBV5-1; cdr3_aa: CASSSGTGGRTEAFF; cdr3_nt: TGCGCCAGCAGCTCTGGGACAGGGGGGAGAACTGAAGCTTTCTTT
clone_size: -; d_call: -; j_call: TRBJ2-7; v_call: TRBV9; cdr3_aa: CASSVSEGFSYEQYF; cdr3_nt: TGTGCCAGCAGCGTAAGCGAAGGCTTCTCCTACGAGCAGTACTTC
clone_size: -; d_call: -; j_call: TRBJ2-7; v_call: TRBV27; cdr3_aa: CTSGGRYEQYF; cdr3_nt: TGTACTTCAGGGGGGCGGTACGAGCAGTACTTC
clone_size: -; d_call: TRBD1; j_call: TRBJ2-7; v_call: TRBV15; cdr3_aa: CATSRTRDSFYEQYF; cdr3_nt: TGTGCCACCAGCAGGACCCGGGACAGCTTCTACGAGCAGTACTTC
clone_size: -; d_call: TRBD2; j_call: TRBJ2-3; v_call: TRBV5-1; cdr3_aa: CASSLGGLAGTDTQYF; cdr3_nt: TGCGCCAGCAGCTTGGGGGGACTAGCGGGGACAGATACGCAGTATTTT
clone_size: -; d_call: -; j_call: TRBJ2-5; v_call: TRBV5-5; cdr3_aa: CASSPRNSRETQYF; cdr3_nt: TGTGCCAGCAGCCCCCGGAACTCCCGAGAGACCCAGTACTTC
clone_size: -; d_call: TRBD1; j_call: TRBJ1-1; v_call: TRBV6-5; cdr3_aa: CASTNRGRWGTEAFF; cdr3_nt: TGTGCCAGCACTAACAGGGGGCGTTGGGGCACTGAAGCTTTCTTT
clone_size: -; d_call: -; j_call: TRBJ1-2; v_call: TRBV7-2; cdr3_aa: CASSSTVGYTF; cdr3_nt: TGTGCCAGCAGCTCGACAGTGGGCTACACCTTC
clone_size: -; d_call: TRBD1; j_call: TRBJ1-2; v_call: TRBV28; cdr3_aa: CASGWDRRNYGYTF; cdr3_nt: TGTGCCAGCGGCTGGGACAGGCGTAACTATGGCTACACCTTC
clone_size: -; d_call: -; j_call: TRBJ2-7; v_call: TRBV2; cdr3_aa: CASSETGEGYEQYF; cdr3_nt: TGTGCCAGCAGTGAGACAGGGGAGGGATACGAGCAGTACTTC
clone_size: -; d_call: -; j_call: TRBJ1-2; v_call: TRBV7-6; cdr3_aa: CASSLDASGGRYGYTF; cdr3_nt: TGTGCCAGCAGCTTGGATGCCTCGGGAGGCCGGTATGGCTACACCTTC
clone_size: -; d_call: -; j_call: TRBJ2-2; v_call: TRBV10-3; cdr3_aa: CAISVSLSDSPNTGELFF; cdr3_nt: TGTGCCATCAGTGTCAGCTTGTCGGACAGTCCGAACACCGGGGAGCTGTTTTTT
clone_size: -; d_call: -; j_call: TRBJ1-4; v_call: TRBV27; cdr3_aa: CASSPLRVTNEKLFF; cdr3_nt: TGTGCCAGCAGTCCCCTCAGGGTCACTAATGAAAAACTGTTTTTT
clone_size: -; d_call: -; j_call: TRBJ1-4; v_call: TRBV6-2/TRBV6-3; cdr3_aa: CASSYLGDEKLFF; cdr3_nt: TGTGCCAGCAGTTACCTCGGAGACGAAAAACTGTTTTTT
clone_size: -; d_call: -; j_call: TRBJ2-5; v_call: TRBV2; cdr3_aa: CASRVRTGNQETQYF; cdr3_nt: TGTGCCAGCAGGGTGAGAACAGGCAACCAAGAGACCCAGTACTTC
clone_size: -; d_call: -; j_call: TRBJ1-1; v_call: TRBV4-2; cdr3_aa: CASSQGAEAFF; cdr3_nt: TGTGCCAGCAGCCAGGGGGCTGAAGCTTTCTTT
clone_size: -; d_call: TRBD1; j_call: TRBJ1-4; v_call: TRBV12-3/TRBV12-4; cdr3_aa: CASSSTGAELFF; cdr3_nt: TGTGCCAGCAGTTCGACAGGGGCGGAACTGTTTTTT
clone_size: -; d_call: -; j_call: TRBJ1-6; v_call: TRBV5-1; cdr3_aa: CASSPVDGRNSPLHF; cdr3_nt: TGCGCCAGCAGCCCAGTCGACGGGCGGAATTCACCCCTCCACTTT
clone_size: -; d_call: -; j_call: TRBJ2-2; v_call: TRBV5-1; cdr3_aa: CASSFSANTGELFF; cdr3_nt: TGCGCCAGCAGCTTTTCAGCGAACACCGGGGAGCTGTTTTTT
clone_size: -; d_call: -; j_call: TRBJ2-7; v_call: TRBV6-5; cdr3_aa: CASSYSGTGTYEQYF; cdr3_nt: TGTGCCAGCAGTTACTCCGGGACTGGAACCTACGAGCAGTACTTC
clone_size: -; d_call: -; j_call: TRBJ1-3; v_call: TRBV5-8; cdr3_aa: CASSTPGGGAGNTIYF; cdr3_nt: TGTGCCAGCAGCACACCCGGCGGGGGAGCTGGAAACACCATATATTTT
clone_size: -; d_call: -; j_call: TRBJ1-1; v_call: TRBV5-8; cdr3_aa: CASSSRLGGRDTEAFF; cdr3_nt: TGTGCCAGCAGCTCCCGGTTAGGGGGGAGGGACACTGAAGCTTTCTTT
clone_size: once; d_call: TRBD1; j_call: TRBJ2-7; v_call: TRBV10-3; cdr3_aa: CAITGQGAGYEQYF; cdr3_nt: TGTGCCATCACCGGACAGGGGGCGGGCTACGAGCAGTACTTC
clone_size: -; d_call: -; j_call: TRBJ1-1; v_call: TRBV11-2; cdr3_aa: CASSLAPGYEAFF; cdr3_nt: TGTGCCAGCAGCTTAGCTCCAGGGTATGAAGCTTTCTTT
clone_size: -; d_call: -; j_call: TRBJ2-7; v_call: TRBV5-5; cdr3_aa: CASSFLYPLYEQYF; cdr3_nt: TGTGCCAGCAGCTTCCTATACCCCCTCTACGAGCAGTACTTC
clone_size: once; d_call: -; j_call: TRBJ2-5; v_call: TRBV2; cdr3_aa: CASSKGTNQETQYF; cdr3_nt: TGTGCCAGCAGCAAAGGGACCAACCAAGAGACCCAGTACTTC
clone_size: -; d_call: TRBD2; j_call: TRBJ2-7; v_call: TRBV11-2; cdr3_aa: CASSSTTGTSGGRYEQYF; cdr3_nt: TGTGCCAGCAGCTCAACTACGGGGACTAGCGGGGGGCGTTACGAGCAGTACTTC
clone_size: -; d_call: -; j_call: TRBJ2-1; v_call: TRBV6-5; cdr3_aa: CASTQRGQGARVQFF; cdr3_nt: TGTGCCAGCACCCAACGGGGGCAGGGCGCCCGGGTGCAGTTCTTC
clone_size: -; d_call: -; j_call: TRBJ2-7; v_call: TRBV7-2; cdr3_aa: CASSLQGSVYEQYF; cdr3_nt: TGTGCCAGCAGCCTCCAAGGGTCGGTTTACGAGCAGTACTTC
clone_size: -; d_call: TRBD2; j_call: TRBJ2-2; v_call: TRBV9; cdr3_aa: CASSSSGTIPGELFF; cdr3_nt: TGTGCCAGCAGCTCTTCCGGGACTATCCCCGGGGAGCTGTTTTTT
clone_size: -; d_call: -; j_call: TRBJ2-1; v_call: TRBV19; cdr3_aa: CASSIGKGQTYNEQFF; cdr3_nt: TGTGCCAGTAGTATAGGGAAGGGGCAGACCTACAATGAGCAGTTCTTC
clone_size: -; d_call: -; j_call: TRBJ2-7; v_call: TRBV5-1; cdr3_aa: CASSPTRFGSYEQYF; cdr3_nt: TGCGCCAGCAGCCCGACCCGGTTCGGCTCCTACGAGCAGTACTTC
clone_size: -; d_call: -; j_call: TRBJ2-4; v_call: TRBV28; cdr3_aa: CASKDLAKNIQYF; cdr3_nt: TGTGCCAGCAAGGACTTAGCCAAAAACATTCAGTACTTC
clone_size: once; d_call: -; j_call: TRBJ2-7; v_call: TRBV11-2; cdr3_aa: CASSQQNQRYEQYF; cdr3_nt: TGTGCCAGCAGCCAACAAAATCAGCGCTACGAGCAGTACTTC
clone_size: -; d_call: TRBD1; j_call: TRBJ1-6; v_call: TRBV3-1/TRBV3-2; cdr3_aa: CASSQWTGDSLHF; cdr3_nt: TGTGCCAGCAGCCAATGGACAGGGGATTCCCTCCACTTT
clone_size: -; d_call: TRBD1; j_call: TRBJ1-1; v_call: TRBV28; cdr3_aa: CASSLPGTGGAGTEAFF; cdr3_nt: TGTGCCAGCAGTTTGCCCGGGACAGGGGGCGCGGGCACTGAAGCTTTCTTT
clone_size: -; d_call: TRBD1; j_call: TRBJ1-2; v_call: TRBV5-5; cdr3_aa: CASSPTGMTGYTF; cdr3_nt: TGTGCCAGCAGCCCGACAGGGATGACGGGCTACACCTTC
clone_size: once; d_call: -; j_call: TRBJ2-5; v_call: TRBV2; cdr3_aa: CASQPGTRETQYF; cdr3_nt: TGTGCCAGCCAGCCCGGGACCCGGGAGACCCAGTACTTC
clone_size: -; d_call: -; j_call: TRBJ2-5; v_call: TRBV27; cdr3_aa: CASSLSGDRETQYF; cdr3_nt: TGTGCCAGCAGTTTATCAGGGGATCGGGAGACCCAGTACTTC
clone_size: few; d_call: -; j_call: TRBJ2-3; v_call: TRBV19; cdr3_aa: CASSYPGPVTDTQYF; cdr3_nt: TGTGCCAGTAGTTACCCGGGACCCGTCACAGATACGCAGTATTTT
clone_size: -; d_call: -; j_call: TRBJ1-2; v_call: TRBV5-4; cdr3_aa: CASSRGTAANYGYTF; cdr3_nt: TGTGCCAGCAGCCGAGGGACGGCCGCTAACTATGGCTACACCTTC
clone_size: -; d_call: -; j_call: TRBJ1-1; v_call: TRBV20-1; cdr3_aa: CSASSAGANTEAFF; cdr3_nt: TGCAGTGCTAGTTCGGCAGGGGCGAACACTGAAGCTTTCTTT
clone_size: -; d_call: -; j_call: TRBJ1-1; v_call: TRBV19; cdr3_aa: CASSMYTEAFF; cdr3_nt: TGTGCCAGTAGTATGTACACTGAAGCTTTCTTT
clone_size: -; d_call: -; j_call: TRBJ2-1; v_call: TRBV20-1; cdr3_aa: CSARPADEQFF; cdr3_nt: TGCAGTGCTAGACCGGCCGATGAGCAGTTCTTC
clone_size: -; d_call: TRBD2; j_call: TRBJ2-1; v_call: TRBV7-2; cdr3_aa: CASSLVSGGPNEQFF; cdr3_nt: TGTGCCAGCAGCTTAGTTAGCGGGGGGCCCAATGAGCAGTTCTTC
clone_size: -; d_call: TRBD1; j_call: TRBJ1-2; v_call: TRBV7-9; cdr3_aa: CASSSFRKTGDGYTF; cdr3_nt: TGTGCCAGCAGCTCCTTTAGAAAGACAGGGGATGGCTACACCTTC
clone_size: few; d_call: TRBD1; j_call: TRBJ1-1; v_call: TRBV2; cdr3_aa: CASPEDRRSTEAFF; cdr3_nt: TGTGCCAGCCCAGAGGACAGGAGGTCCACTGAAGCTTTCTTT
clone_size: -; d_call: -; j_call: TRBJ2-6; v_call: TRBV7-7; cdr3_aa: CASSVVIKCQSRANVLTF; cdr3_nt: TGTGCCAGCAGCGTCGTGATTAAGTGCCAAAGTCGGGCCAACGTCCTGACTTTC
clone_size: -; d_call: -; j_call: TRBJ1-1; v_call: TRBV19; cdr3_aa: CASSHPTQEAFF; cdr3_nt: TGTGCCAGTAGTCATCCTACCCAGGAGGCTTTCTTT
clone_size: -; d_call: TRBD1; j_call: TRBJ2-1; v_call: TRBV2; cdr3_aa: CASGRDRVYNEQFF; cdr3_nt: TGTGCCAGCGGCCGGGACAGGGTCTACAATGAGCAGTTCTTC
clone_size: -; d_call: -; j_call: TRBJ2-7; v_call: TRBV29-1; cdr3_aa: CSVGYYEQYF; cdr3_nt: TGCAGCGTTGGATACTACGAGCAGTACTTC
clone_size: -; d_call: -; j_call: TRBJ1-2; v_call: TRBV7-3; cdr3_aa: CASSLDTRGYGYTF; cdr3_nt: TGTGCCAGCAGCCTGGACACCAGGGGCTATGGCTACACCTTC
clone_size: -; d_call: -; j_call: TRBJ2-7; v_call: TRBV11-2; cdr3_aa: CASIPTGRPGEQYF; cdr3_nt: TGTGCCAGCATCCCAACGGGGAGGCCAGGAGAGCAGTACTTC
clone_size: -; d_call: -; j_call: TRBJ2-4; v_call: TRBV4-3; cdr3_aa: CASSQEGPLAKNIQYF; cdr3_nt: TGCGCCAGCAGCCAAGAGGGACCCCTAGCCAAAAACATTCAGTACTTC